This T cell receptor beta chain was observed in a study of regulatory T cells in long-lasting Graves disease. Combining iRepertoire HTBI primers with Arm-PCR of CDR3 regions, the authors built TCR beta libraries. TCRdb re-called the multiplex PCR reads with MiXCR, one entry per CDR3 protein. This sample has 580,000 or so distinct CDR3 sequences, with roughly 15% found just once. Time point described: newly diagnosed GD, antithyroid drugs for less than 3 months. RNA extracted from PBMCs served as the sequencing template. This CDR3 contains 15 residues. Germline assignment: CDR1 MGHRA and CDR2 YSYEKL. Trimming removed 0 bases at V and 3 bases at J, with 12 bases between. This sample was also put to use in a study of T cells in Graves' hyperthyroidism and ophthalmopathy.

The sequence derives from a man younger than 30 with Graves disease. V is TRBV4-1 and J is TRBJ2-7; TRBD1 might be the D (6 bases). The specimen was peripheral blood mononuclear cells (PBMCs), collected at new diagnosis, from a patient treated with antithyroid drugs. The CDR3 here is CASSQEAGAIYEQYF. The CDR3 nucleotides read TGCGCCAGCAGCCAAGAGGCAGGGGCCATCTACGAGCAGTACTTC.